A selection of T cell receptor beta chains follows, all from one sample in a study of shared clonotypes between healthy human individuals. The data were produced by immunoSEQ multiplex PCR, yet TCRdb's version contains in-frame clones alone and is incomplete. The table lists some 1,900,000 clones, about 95% of them singletons. Sequencing was performed on naive CD8+ T cells sorted from blood. Receptors originate from a man aged 18 to 30 in good health. Each CDR3 is given with its conserved first and last residue. The order of the fields is V gene, D gene, clone size, J gene, CDR3 protein, CDR3 DNA. A D gene is named only where the DNA matches it firmly. Not every row has a clone size; where given, it reads once, few, many or a size class.

>TRBV7-9|TRBD1|NA|TRBJ1-5
CASTSQGAGCQPQHF
TGTGCCAGCACCTCTCAGGGGGCAGGGTGTCAGCCCCAGCATTTT
>TRBV9|NA|NA|TRBJ2-7
CASSVEGSSSYEQYF
TGTGCCAGCAGCGTAGAGGGCAGCTCGTCCTACGAGCAGTACTTC
>TRBV7-2|TRBD2|NA|TRBJ2-3
CASSSDTSGRGDTQYF
TGTGCCAGCAGCTCAGACACTAGCGGGAGGGGGGATACGCAGTATTTT
>TRBV7-8|TRBD1|NA|TRBJ1-2
CASSLARDSHYGYTF
TGTGCCAGCAGCTTAGCCCGGGACAGCCACTATGGCTACACCTTC
>TRBV7-9|NA|NA|TRBJ2-3
CASSLSGAGDVYTQYF
TGTGCCAGCAGCCTGTCGGGGGCAGGGGACGTTTATACGCAGTATTTT
>TRBV7-8|NA|NA|TRBJ2-1
CASSLQGFSEQFF
TGTGCCAGCAGCTTGCAGGGTTTTAGTGAGCAGTTCTTC
>TRBV13|NA|NA|TRBJ1-6
CASSLGTMYNSPLHF
TGTGCCAGCAGCTTGGGGACAATGTATAATTCACCCCTCCACTTT
>TRBV7-8|TRBD2|NA|TRBJ2-3
CASSVLAGATDTQYF
TGTGCCAGCAGCGTACTAGCGGGGGCCACAGATACGCAGTATTTT
>TRBV5-5|TRBD1|NA|TRBJ2-3
CASSQTGGTDTQYF
TGTGCCAGCAGCCAGACAGGGGGCACAGATACGCAGTATTTT
>TRBV4-1|TRBD2|NA|TRBJ2-7
CASSQPQGAGDYEQYF
TGCGCCAGCAGCCAACCCCAGGGAGCGGGGGACTACGAGCAGTACTTC
>TRBV5-6|NA|once|TRBJ2-7
CASSFGRAGEQYF
TGTGCCAGCAGCTTTGGCAGGGCTGGAGAGCAGTACTTC
>TRBV7-6|NA|NA|TRBJ1-1
CASSLTGTEMNTEAFF
TGTGCCAGCAGCTTAACCGGGACGGAGATGAACACTGAAGCTTTCTTT
>TRBV4-2|TRBD2|NA|TRBJ2-1
CASSPSGLAGAEQFF
TGTGCCAGCAGCCCTTCGGGACTAGCGGGCGCCGAGCAGTTCTTC
>TRBV29-1|NA|NA|TRBJ1-2
CSVEDERLGYTF
TGCAGCGTTGAAGATGAACGACTTGGCTACACCTTC
>TRBV27|NA|NA|TRBJ1-1
CASSLYGTPNTEAFF
TGTGCCAGCAGTTTATATGGGACTCCGAACACTGAAGCTTTCTTT
>TRBV21-1|NA|NA|TRBJ1-5
CASSPGGTEPEQPQHF
TGTGCCAGCAGCCCGGGAGGGACGGAGCCGGAGCAGCCCCAGCATTTT
>TRBV5-1|TRBD2|NA|TRBJ2-1
CASREASGGSSYNEQFF
TGCGCCAGCAGGGAGGCTAGCGGGGGGAGCTCCTACAATGAGCAGTTCTTC
>TRBV18|TRBD2|NA|TRBJ2-5
CASSPPSAGELETQYF
TGTGCCAGCTCACCACCCTCAGCGGGAGAGCTAGAGACCCAGTACTTC
>TRBV2|NA|NA|TRBJ2-3
CASSDGSADTQYF
TGTGCCAGCAGTGATGGCTCCGCAGATACGCAGTATTTT
>TRBV6-5|NA|NA|TRBJ1-6
CASSYGGIGGNSPLHF
TGTGCCAGCAGTTACGGGGGGATCGGGGGCAATTCACCCCTCCACTTT
>TRBV4-1|NA|NA|TRBJ2-1
CASSQVLSSYNEQFF
TGCGCCAGCAGCCAAGTCCTGAGCTCCTACAATGAGCAGTTCTTC
>TRBV7-3|NA|few|TRBJ2-6
CASSLVVSGGAGANVLTF
TGTGCCAGCAGCTTAGTAGTTAGCGGCGGGGCTGGGGCCAACGTCCTGACTTTC
>TRBV5-6|NA|NA|TRBJ2-7
CASSLEGSYEQYF
TGTGCCAGCAGCCTTGAGGGTTCCTACGAGCAGTACTTC
>TRBV11-2|TRBD1|once|TRBJ2-5
CASSPRTGEEETQYF
TGTGCCAGCAGCCCCAGGACAGGGGAAGAAGAGACCCAGTACTTC
>TRBV30|NA|NA|TRBJ2-7
CAWSLGQTYEQYF
TGTGCCTGGAGTTTGGGACAAACCTACGAGCAGTACTTC
>TRBV9|NA|NA|TRBJ2-7
CASSWNNEQYF
TGTGCCAGCAGCTGGAACAACGAGCAGTACTTC
>TRBV15|NA|NA|TRBJ1-1
CATSRAASGTEAFF
TGTGCCACCAGCAGAGCGGCAAGTGGCACTGAAGCTTTCTTT
>TRBV9|NA|NA|TRBJ2-2
CASSSQGAGELFF
TGTGCCAGCAGCTCCCAAGGGGCCGGGGAGCTGTTTTTT
>TRBV29-1|NA|NA|TRBJ2-5
CSAPSTSARGRETQYF
TGCAGCGCTCCTTCTACTAGCGCGAGGGGGCGAGAGACCCAGTACTTC
>TRBV7-2|NA|NA|TRBJ2-7
CASSPAMDEQYF
TGTGCCAGCAGCCCCGCAATGGACGAGCAGTACTTC
>TRBV6-5|NA|NA|TRBJ1-2
CASRIGPSYGYTF
TGTGCCAGCAGAATCGGACCGAGCTATGGCTACACCTTC
>TRBV7-6|TRBD2|NA|TRBJ2-7
CASSLGGRVGEQYF
TGTGCCAGCAGCTTGGGCGGGAGGGTAGGGGAGCAGTACTTC
>TRBV19|NA|NA|TRBJ1-1
CASSIASDTEAFF
TGTGCCAGTAGTATAGCCTCGGACACCGAAGCTTTCTTT
>TRBV19|TRBD1|NA|TRBJ2-3
CASSLPTGREEDTQYF
TGTGCCAGTAGTCTCCCGACAGGGCGAGAGGAAGATACGCAGTATTTT
>TRBV7-9|NA|NA|TRBJ2-7
CASSFSGDDEQYF
TGTGCCAGCAGCTTTTCAGGGGACGACGAGCAGTACTTC
>TRBV7-8|TRBD2|NA|TRBJ2-5
CASSPGLAGIQETQYF
TGTGCCAGCAGTCCGGGACTAGCGGGTATACAAGAGACCCAGTACTTC
>TRBV5-4|NA|once|TRBJ2-7
CASSLPDSYEQYF
TGTGCCAGCAGCCTCCCCGACAGCTACGAGCAGTACTTC
>TRBV2|TRBD2|NA|TRBJ2-5
CASSETSNGGAEETQYF
TGTGCCAGCAGTGAAACGTCAAACGGGGGGGCCGAGGAGACCCAGTACTTC
>TRBV30|NA|NA|TRBJ2-1
CACSVDHPTYNEQFF
TGTGCCTGTTCCGTCGACCACCCGACCTACAATGAGCAGTTCTTC
>TRBV5-6|NA|NA|TRBJ2-2
CASSLGGWTGELFF
TGTGCCAGCAGCTTAGGTGGATGGACCGGGGAGCTGTTTTTT
>TRBV4-3|NA|NA|TRBJ2-2
CASSQVWGTGELFF
TGCGCCAGCAGCCAAGTATGGGGCACCGGGGAGCTGTTTTTT
>TRBV5-1|NA|NA|TRBJ2-1
CASSLAAAVNEQFF
TGCGCCAGCAGCTTGGCCGCAGCGGTCAATGAGCAGTTCTTC
>TRBV6-5|NA|NA|TRBJ2-7
CASSYSRQGGWDEQYF
TGTGCCAGCAGTTACTCGAGACAGGGAGGTTGGGACGAGCAGTACTTC
>TRBV4-1|NA|NA|TRBJ1-1
CASSQDKRGHTEAFF
TGCGCCAGCAGCCAAGATAAGAGGGGTCACACTGAAGCTTTCTTT
>TRBV4-3|NA|NA|TRBJ1-1
CASSQVVSGFMNTEAFF
TGCGCCAGCAGCCAAGTGGTCTCGGGCTTCATGAACACTGAAGCTTTCTTT
>TRBV11-2|NA|NA|TRBJ1-3
CASSFSAAGPGNTIYF
TGTGCCAGCAGCTTTTCGGCGGCAGGGCCTGGAAACACCATATATTTT
>TRBV10-2|TRBD2|NA|TRBJ2-7
CASCSGSPYEQYF
TGCGCCAGCTGTAGCGGGAGCCCTTACGAGCAGTACTTC
>TRBV7-9|TRBD1|once|TRBJ1-3
CASSLASGTGVFSGNTIYF
TGTGCCAGCAGCTTAGCCTCCGGGACAGGCGTGTTCTCTGGAAACACCATATATTTT
>TRBV27|TRBD1|NA|TRBJ2-5
CASSSRDRAKETQYF
TGTGCCAGCAGTTCCCGGGACAGGGCGAAAGAGACCCAGTACTTC
>TRBV10-1|NA|NA|TRBJ1-1
CASSEGATEAFF
TGCGCCAGCAGTGAAGGGGCCACTGAAGCTTTCTTT
>TRBV27|NA|NA|TRBJ1-6
CASSLGSGGYSPLHF
TGTGCCAGCAGCCTGGGGTCTGGGGGTTACTCACCCCTCCACTTT
>TRBV19|NA|NA|TRBJ2-7
CASSIAGDTSYEQYF
TGTGCCAGTAGTATCGCCGGGGATACCTCCTACGAGCAGTACTTC
>TRBV11-2|NA|NA|TRBJ2-7
CASSFEGNVGYEQYF
TGTGCCAGCAGCTTCGAGGGGAACGTTGGCTACGAGCAGTACTTC
>TRBV5-4|NA|NA|TRBJ1-2
CASSYWSGGNGYTF
TGTGCCAGCAGCTATTGGTCGGGGGGAAATGGCTACACCTTC
>TRBV10-3|TRBD2|NA|TRBJ2-1
CAISDSERGVWQFF
TGTGCCATCAGTGACTCCGAGCGGGGGGTCTGGCAGTTCTTC
>TRBV5-6|NA|NA|TRBJ2-3
CASSSILETDTQYF
TGTGCCAGCAGCTCGATACTAGAGACAGATACGCAGTATTTT
>TRBV18|TRBD1|NA|TRBJ1-4
CASSLGQGNEKLFF
TGTGCCAGCTCACTGGGACAGGGTAATGAAAAACTGTTTTTT
>TRBV14|NA|once|TRBJ1-1
CASSQDWGTEAFF
TGTGCCAGCAGCCAAGATTGGGGGACTGAAGCTTTCTTT
>TRBV5-5|TRBD2|NA|TRBJ2-7
CASSPWGSGYYEQYF
TGTGCCAGCAGCCCGTGGGGTAGCGGGTACTACGAGCAGTACTTC